What follows is one TCR beta chain and its context. What it binds is not known. The record originates from a study of CD8+ T cells in alopecia areata. Overall study: Administration of oral tofacitinib to treated patients was at 5 to 10 mg twice daily.

The study's findings and limits: Scalp specimens additionally yield sequences from normal skin's resident alphabeta T cells. Affected scalp, especially in alopecia totalis/universalis, had a higher clonality than normal scalp did. Many expanded lesional clones persisted during tofacitinib (in both scalp and blood).

The treatment was: oral pan-JAK inhibitor, 5-10 mg twice daily. The ends were cut back, 2 bases at V and 8 bases at J, with 12 bases in the middle. Germline CDR1 reads SEHNR; CDR2 reads FQNEAQ (reference sequence). CDR3 length: 13 residues. cDNA reverse transcribed from extracted RNA served as the sequencing template. TCRdb's copy holds only in-frame clones and misses some; the assay was immunoSEQ multiplex PCR. The sample includes 150,000 to 200,000 clones, around three fifths of them seen just once. Sequencing used CD4+ T cells sorted from blood, obtained at week 24, from a patient treated with tofacitinib. The sequence came from a human donor with alopecia areata. V gene TRBV7-9 combines with J gene TRBJ1-2; TRBD1 is a possible D gene (6 bases). Here the CDR3 reads CASSLKGGGGYTF. The CDR3 DNA reads TGTGCCAGCAGCTTAAAAGGGGGTGGAGGCTACACCTTC.